This T cell receptor beta chain is from a study of blood T cell repertoires in COVID-19 (dated by TCRdb to the early 2020s). For the wider study: Samples covering the acute and convalescent phases of COVID-19 were provided by collaborators in the United States, Italy and Spain. The material from the prospective study consisted of cDNA or gDNA derived from T cells, B-cell-depleted T cells, or PBMCs. Deeply sampled blood TCRbeta repertoires from subjects exposed to, actively infected with, or recovered from COVID-19 were included in the dataset. The repertoires were made available in a free public database intended to serve as a resource for research on the immune response to SARS-CoV-2. The samples were drawn from two sources: the first 160 participants of the ongoing ImmuneRACE study, and over 950 subjects contributed by 6 global collaborators. A de-identified subject ID, COVID-19 status, age in years and sex were almost always included in the sample metadata. HLA class I and class II types, where available, came from metadata supplied by the sample provider rather than from assay-based typing. What the work shows at the level of the full study, not this receptor alone: The quantity of clinical and demographic metadata differed by source and by participant and was supplied without curation.

The germline V gene encodes CDR1 SGHTA and CDR2 FQGNSA. The CDR3 spans 15 residues, from the cysteine through the phenylalanine. The only DNA kept is the CDR3, 45 bases in frame from the first base. Ends trimmed: V by 1 base, J by 4 bases; bases unmatched to a gene: 2. TCRbeta CDR3 regions were amplified from genomic DNA by means of the immunoSEQ Assay, a bias-controlled multiplex PCR. Per the original workflow: Within the assay, amplification of reference gene primers was used to estimate how many nucleated cells each sample contained. To quantify the absolute abundance of each unique TCRbeta CDR3 rearrangement, sequence reads were collapsed and filtered. For each sample, productive Simpson clonality was calculated as the square root of Simpson's diversity index over productive rearrangements. TCRdb retrieved this table from immuneACCESS and kept in-frame rearrangements only. Not all clones are present; in checked studies, unresolved V genes account for under half, and no reason is known for the remainder. V and J calls and clone size are given by that table; D and trimming were obtained from the DNA. Within this sample are over 200,000 clones, with about 94% of them counted one time only. Around 0.85% of the sample belongs to the ten largest clones.

As regards this clone: The antigen it binds to is not known. One base away there is no much larger clone; base qualities are not given.

At one collaborating source in Seattle, patients were enrolled during active infection and were followed longitudinally through the course of disease. Whole blood was collected in K2EDTA tubes by collaborating institutions according to the institutions' own protocols. For TCRbeta analysis, collaborator samples were shipped as frozen whole blood, as isolated PBMCs, or as DNA extracted from either sample type. The chain links TRBV7-2 with TRBJ2-1; TRBD2 fits 9 bases in the junction. This clonotype was sampled from a man between 60 and 75 years old with COVID-19, enrolled during active disease. The specimen sequenced was peripheral blood. The CDR3 protein sequence reads: CASSLDSGSYNEQFF. The nucleotide sequence is given as TGTGCCAGCAGCTTAGATAGCGGGAGTTACAATGAGCAGTTCTTC.